This T cell receptor beta chain was observed in a study of CD8 T cells in Susac syndrome. The RNA, roughly 0.45 to 1 ug, was put through reverse transcription using random hexamers. TCR beta CDR3 was amplified by immunoSEQ covering 54 Vbeta and 13 Jbeta. TCRdb reprocessed the immunoSEQ multiplex PCR reads with MiXCR, giving one entry per CDR3 protein. The profile covers approximately 110,000 distinct CDR3 sequences, with more than 80% appearing a single time and approximately 0.29% taken by the ten largest. This clonotype has only one observation. The CDR3 runs to 18 residues. Germline V gene lookup returns CDR1 MNHNS and CDR2 SASEGT. Deletions cut 8 bases from V and 0 bases from J, with 23 bases between.

This sequence originates from a human donor with multiple sclerosis. This chain joins TRBV6-1 and TRBJ2-1; perhaps D is TRBD1 or TRBD2 (6 bases each). Sequencing was done on a sample of CD8+ T cells from PBMCs. The CDR3 loop is CASRGVGGHSSSYNEQFF. The CDR3 coding sequence is TGTGCCAGCCGGGGAGTCGGGGGCCACTCGAGCTCCTACAATGAGCAGTTCTTC.